The rows below give T cell receptor beta chains drawn from one sample of a study of blood T cell repertoires in COVID-19. Profiled with immunoSEQ multiplex PCR; TCRdb holds only in-frame clones, not every one. The sample carries more than 85,000 clones, roughly 88% recorded once. Sequenced: peripheral blood. The receptors shown here come from a woman older than 75 with active or convalescent COVID-19. The CDR3 runs from the conserved cysteine through the conserved F or W. The D gene is left open where the match is weak. For some rows the clone size is stated as once, few or many, or as a class when expanded; others skip it.

D: NA
J: TRBJ2-3
size: NA
V: TRBV18
DNA: TGTGCCAGCTCACCACTGGAGGGGTTAAGGGGCACAGATACGCAGTATTTT
CDR3: CASSPLEGLRGTDTQYF

D: NA
J: TRBJ1-5
size: medium-sized
V: TRBV19
DNA: TGTGCCAGTAGTCGAAGGGGGCAGCCCCAGCATTTT
CDR3: CASSRRGQPQHF

D: NA
J: TRBJ1-6
size: NA
V: TRBV21-1
DNA: TGTGCCAGCAGCAAAGCGGGGGGGCGCGGGAAAACACCCCTCCACTTT
CDR3: CASSKAGGRGKTPLHF

D: TRBD1
J: TRBJ2-3
size: NA
V: TRBV5-1
DNA: TGCGCCAGCAGCCGCCCACTGGGGACAGGTGGCACAGATACGCAGTATTTT
CDR3: CASSRPLGTGGTDTQYF

D: NA
J: TRBJ1-2
size: NA
V: TRBV7-3
DNA: TGTGCCAGCAGATCCAGGGGCGAGAACTATGGCTACACCTTC
CDR3: CASRSRGENYGYTF

D: NA
J: TRBJ1-1
size: NA
V: TRBV30
DNA: TGTGCCTGGTTGCGCACAGGGAGTTACACTGAAGCTTTCTTT
CDR3: CAWLRTGSYTEAFF

D: TRBD2
J: TRBJ2-3
size: NA
V: TRBV9
DNA: TGTGCCAGCAGCTTTACTAGCGGACTGAATGTAGATACGCAGTATTTT
CDR3: CASSFTSGLNVDTQYF

D: NA
J: TRBJ2-2
size: few
V: TRBV12-3/TRBV12-4
DNA: TGTGCCAGCACCTTAAGGGAGTCCGGGGAGCTGTTTTTT
CDR3: CASTLRESGELFF

D: NA
J: TRBJ2-3
size: NA
V: TRBV5-4
DNA: TGTGCCAGCAGCTTTCAACGAGGGCAGATAGATACGCAGTATTTT
CDR3: CASSFQRGQIDTQYF

D: NA
J: TRBJ2-5
size: NA
V: TRBV7-6
DNA: TGTGCCAGCAGCCCCGGACTAACCTACCAAGAGACCCAGTACTTC
CDR3: CASSPGLTYQETQYF

D: NA
J: TRBJ2-7
size: NA
V: TRBV9
DNA: TGTGCCAGCAGCTCGCGACAGGGAGGCTACGAGCAGTACTTC
CDR3: CASSSRQGGYEQYF

D: NA
J: TRBJ2-1
size: NA
V: TRBV6-5
DNA: TGTGCCAGCAGGTCGAGGATCAGCTCCTACAATGAGCAGTTCTTC
CDR3: CASRSRISSYNEQFF

D: NA
J: TRBJ1-1
size: few
V: TRBV6-5
DNA: TGTGCCAGCATACACCTGGTCCCCAACGAAGCTTTCTTT
CDR3: CASIHLVPNEAFF

D: TRBD1
J: TRBJ1-5
size: once
V: TRBV29-1
DNA: TGCAGCGTTGAAACAGGGGTTCGAAATCAGCCCCAGCATTTT
CDR3: CSVETGVRNQPQHF

D: NA
J: TRBJ2-3
size: NA
V: TRBV5-4
DNA: TGTGCCAGCAGCCCTAGCCCGTCGGATACGCAGTATTTT
CDR3: CASSPSPSDTQYF

D: NA
J: TRBJ1-2
size: few
V: TRBV25-1
DNA: TGTGCCAGCAGCGCCGACGGGAACTATGGCTACACCTTC
CDR3: CASSADGNYGYTF

D: TRBD2
J: TRBJ2-5
size: NA
V: TRBV3-1/TRBV3-2
DNA: TGTGCCAGCAGCCGGGTAGCGGGAGTAGCAGAGACCCAGTACTTC
CDR3: CASSRVAGVAETQYF

D: NA
J: TRBJ1-1
size: few
V: TRBV7-2
DNA: TGTGCCAGCAGATACGTTTCACAGGGCGCCACTGAAGCTTTCTTT
CDR3: CASRYVSQGATEAFF

D: TRBD2
J: TRBJ2-1
size: NA
V: TRBV18
DNA: TGTGCCAGCTCACCGGGACTAGCGGGAATATACAATGAGCAGTTCTTC
CDR3: CASSPGLAGIYNEQFF

D: TRBD1
J: TRBJ2-5
size: NA
V: TRBV7-9
DNA: TGTGCCAGCAGCTTAAACGACAGGGCAGAGACCCAGTACTTC
CDR3: CASSLNDRAETQYF

D: NA
J: TRBJ2-5
size: NA
V: TRBV10-2
DNA: TGCGCCAGCAGATTCAGGTTCCAAGAGACCCAGTACTTC
CDR3: CASRFRFQETQYF

D: NA
J: TRBJ1-4
size: NA
V: TRBV18
DNA: TGTGCCAGCTCACCACTTCTGGAAGGGGATGAAAAACTGTTTTTT
CDR3: CASSPLLEGDEKLFF

D: TRBD2
J: TRBJ2-1
size: NA
V: TRBV5-4
DNA: TGTGCCAGCAGCTTGGGGGGACTAGGTGGGAATGAGCAGTTCTTC
CDR3: CASSLGGLGGNEQFF

D: TRBD2
J: TRBJ2-3
size: NA
V: TRBV19
DNA: TGTGCCAGTAGTATAGATCTTGAGCGGGAGAGGTATTTT
CDR3: CASSIDLERERYF

D: NA
J: TRBJ2-1
size: NA
V: TRBV28
DNA: TGTGCCAGCAGTTCTCTTACTCCTCGATTAAGCTCCTACAATGAGCAGTTCTTC
CDR3: CASSSLTPRLSSYNEQFF

D: NA
J: TRBJ2-3
size: NA
V: TRBV14
DNA: TGTGCCAGCAGCCTGTCGGGAGCGATCCTAGATACGCAGTATTTT
CDR3: CASSLSGAILDTQYF

D: NA
J: TRBJ2-1
size: NA
V: TRBV7-7
DNA: TGTGCTACTACCCTTTTGACATACCGAGCGGACAATGAGCAGTTCTTC
CDR3: CATTLLTYRADNEQFF

D: TRBD2
J: TRBJ2-1
size: NA
V: TRBV2
DNA: TGTGCCAGCAATGCAGGCGGGAGCCGCAATGAGCAGTTCTTC
CDR3: CASNAGGSRNEQFF

D: TRBD1
J: TRBJ1-5
size: NA
V: TRBV18
DNA: TGTGCCAGCTCAGATCAGACAGGGGGGAATCAGCCCCAGCATTTT
CDR3: CASSDQTGGNQPQHF